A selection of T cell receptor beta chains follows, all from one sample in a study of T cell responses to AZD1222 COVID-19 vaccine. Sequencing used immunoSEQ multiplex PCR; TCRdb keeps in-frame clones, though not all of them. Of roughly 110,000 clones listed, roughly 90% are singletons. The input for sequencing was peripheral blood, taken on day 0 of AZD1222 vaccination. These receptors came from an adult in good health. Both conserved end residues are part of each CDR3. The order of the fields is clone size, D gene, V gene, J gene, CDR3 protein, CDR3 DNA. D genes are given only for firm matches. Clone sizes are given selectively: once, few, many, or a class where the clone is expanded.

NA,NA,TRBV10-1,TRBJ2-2,CASSTQQNTGELFF,TGCGCCAGCAGTACACAGCAGAACACCGGGGAGCTGTTTTTT
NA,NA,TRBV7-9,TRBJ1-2,CASSLAGYGYTF,TGTGCCAGCAGCTTAGCAGGGTATGGCTACACCTTC
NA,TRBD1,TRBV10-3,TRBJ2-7,CAISVGTGRYEQYF,TGTGCCATCAGTGTCGGGACAGGGCGCTACGAGCAGTACTTC
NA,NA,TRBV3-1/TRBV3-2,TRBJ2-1,CASSQVVTVYNEQFF,TGTGCCAGCAGCCAAGTCGTAACAGTCTACAATGAGCAGTTCTTC
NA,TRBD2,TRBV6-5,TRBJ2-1,CASSYASGSYNEQFF,TGTGCCAGCAGTTATGCTAGCGGGTCCTACAATGAGCAGTTCTTC
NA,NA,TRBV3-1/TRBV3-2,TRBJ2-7,CASSRDPIPEQYF,TGTGCCAGCAGCCGGGACCCCATCCCCGAGCAGTACTTC
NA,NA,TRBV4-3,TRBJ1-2,CASSQETAGGSRVGYTF,TGCGCCAGCAGCCAAGAAACGGCTGGCGGGTCTCGGGTTGGCTACACCTTC
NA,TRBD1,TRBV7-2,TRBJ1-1,CASSLGQGNTEAFF,TGTGCCAGCAGCTTAGGACAGGGGAACACTGAAGCTTTCTTT
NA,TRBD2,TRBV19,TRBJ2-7,CASGTSGPLYEQYF,TGTGCCAGCGGGACTAGCGGGCCCCTTTACGAGCAGTACTTC
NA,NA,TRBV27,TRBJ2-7,CASSPGAGYEQYF,TGTGCCAGCAGCCCCGGGGCGGGCTACGAGCAGTACTTC
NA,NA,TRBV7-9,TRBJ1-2,CASSSVGANYGYTF,TGTGCCAGCAGCTCCGTAGGAGCTAACTATGGCTACACCTTC
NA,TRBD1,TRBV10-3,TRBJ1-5,CATKDRDHQPQHF,TGTGCCACCAAGGACAGGGATCACCAGCCCCAGCATTTT
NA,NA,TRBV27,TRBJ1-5,CASRFQGSNQPQHF,TGTGCCAGCAGATTTCAGGGGAGTAATCAGCCCCAGCATTTT
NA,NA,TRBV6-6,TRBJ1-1,CASSPQGTEAFF,TGTGCCAGCAGCCCACAGGGTACTGAAGCTTTCTTT
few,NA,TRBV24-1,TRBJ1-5,CARRQPHSNQPQHF,TGTGCCCGTCGGCAGCCCCATAGCAATCAGCCCCAGCATTTT
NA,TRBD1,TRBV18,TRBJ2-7,CASSSDRVEQYF,TGTGCCAGCTCATCAGACAGGGTCGAGCAGTACTTC
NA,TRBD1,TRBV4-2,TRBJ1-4,CASSPGGRTTNEKLFF,TGTGCCAGCAGCCCAGGGGGGCGCACAACTAATGAAAAACTGTTTTTT
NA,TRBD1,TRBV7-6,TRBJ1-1,CASSSQGVDTEAFF,TGTGCCAGCAGTTCCCAGGGGGTGGACACTGAAGCTTTCTTT
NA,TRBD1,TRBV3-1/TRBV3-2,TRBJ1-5,CASSQQQGAGQPQHF,TGTGCCAGCAGCCAACAACAGGGGGCTGGGCAGCCCCAGCATTTT
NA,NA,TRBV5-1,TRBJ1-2,CASGREGRYTF,TGCGCCAGCGGGAGGGAGGGTCGCTACACCTTC
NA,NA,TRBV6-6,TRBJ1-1,CASSYSGSPNTEAFF,TGTGCCAGCAGTTACTCAGGATCCCCGAACACTGAAGCTTTCTTT
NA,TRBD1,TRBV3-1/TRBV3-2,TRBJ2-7,CASRRTGQGAIEQYF,TGTGCCAGCAGGAGGACCGGACAGGGGGCGATTGAGCAGTACTTC
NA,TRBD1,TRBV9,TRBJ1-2,CASSVATAGTVYGYTF,TGTGCCAGCAGCGTAGCTACGGCCGGGACAGTTTATGGCTACACCTTC
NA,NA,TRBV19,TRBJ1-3,CASRGGSSGNTIYF,TGTGCCAGTCGGGGAGGGAGCTCTGGAAACACCATATATTTT
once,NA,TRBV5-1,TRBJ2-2,CASSLGVWETNTGELFF,TGCGCCAGCAGCTTGGGCGTGTGGGAGACCAACACCGGGGAGCTGTTTTTT
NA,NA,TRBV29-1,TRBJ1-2,CSVELGLNYGYTF,TGCAGCGTTGAATTGGGGCTCAACTATGGCTACACCTTC
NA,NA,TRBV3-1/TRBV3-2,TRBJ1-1,CATTHGGGGTEAFF,TGTGCCACCACCCATGGGGGTGGGGGCACTGAAGCTTTCTTT
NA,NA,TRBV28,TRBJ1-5,CASSLSGATYSNQPQHF,TGTGCCAGCAGTTTATCAGGTGCAACATATAGCAATCAGCCCCAGCATTTT
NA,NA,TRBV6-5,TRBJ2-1,CASNRNNEQFF,TGTGCCAGCAACAGAAACAATGAGCAGTTCTTC
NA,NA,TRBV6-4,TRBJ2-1,CASSGGSGISYNEQFF,TGTGCCAGCAGTGGAGGCTCGGGGATCTCCTACAATGAGCAGTTCTTC
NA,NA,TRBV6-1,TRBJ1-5,CASSEFGLFNQPQHF,TGTGCCAGCAGTGAATTCGGGCTGTTCAATCAGCCCCAGCATTTT
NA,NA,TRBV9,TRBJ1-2,CASSATSTGRLGYGYTF,TGTGCCAGCAGCGCGACTAGTACAGGACGCCTGGGCTATGGCTACACCTTC
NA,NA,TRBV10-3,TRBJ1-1,CAIRSARQGPEAFF,TGTGCCATCAGATCAGCTCGTCAAGGCCCTGAAGCTTTCTTT
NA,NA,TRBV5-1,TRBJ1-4,CASTFIFGATNEKLFF,TGCGCCAGCACCTTCATATTCGGGGCAACTAATGAAAAACTGTTTTTT
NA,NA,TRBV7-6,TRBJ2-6,CASSSPRANVLTF,TGTGCCAGCAGCTCCCCCCGAGCCAACGTCCTGACTTTC
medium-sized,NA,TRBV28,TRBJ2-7,CASSLPGDGSYEQYF,TGTGCCAGCAGTTTACCGGGGGACGGATCCTACGAGCAGTACTTC
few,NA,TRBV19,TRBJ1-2,CASSIESGARGYTF,TGTGCCAGTAGTATAGAGTCCGGGGCGCGAGGCTACACCTTC
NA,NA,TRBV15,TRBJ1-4,CATSRPTGGNEKLFF,TGTGCCACCAGCAGACCGACAGGTGGTAATGAAAAACTGTTTTTT
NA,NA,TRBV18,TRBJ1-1,CASSPTKVTEAFF,TGTGCCAGCTCACCAACGAAGGTCACTGAAGCTTTCTTT
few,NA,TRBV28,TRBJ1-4,CASSQRRGTTNEKLFF,TGTGCCAGCAGTCAGCGACGAGGGACAACTAATGAAAAACTGTTTTTT
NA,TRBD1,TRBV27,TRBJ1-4,CASSPLQGLGIEKLFF,TGTGCCAGCAGTCCGCTACAGGGGCTTGGTATTGAAAAACTGTTTTTT
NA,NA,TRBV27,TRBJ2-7,CASSPRTAEEQYF,TGTGCCAGCAGTCCGCGGACCGCCGAGGAGCAGTACTTC
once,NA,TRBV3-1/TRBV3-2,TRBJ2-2,CASSQVLGGFTGELFF,TGTGCCAGCAGCCAAGTGCTAGGGGGATTCACCGGGGAGCTGTTTTTT
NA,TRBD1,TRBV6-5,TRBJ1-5,CASSPQTGNNQPQHF,TGTGCCAGCAGCCCACAGACAGGGAACAATCAGCCCCAGCATTTT
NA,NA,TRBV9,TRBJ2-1,CASSVEASYNEQFF,TGTGCCAGCAGCGTAGAGGCATCCTACAATGAGCAGTTCTTC
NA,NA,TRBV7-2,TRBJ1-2,CASSEGLGNYGYTF,TGTGCCAGCAGCGAAGGACTGGGCAACTATGGCTACACCTTC
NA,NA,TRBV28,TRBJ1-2,CASSLGPRSYTF,TGTGCCAGCAGCCTAGGACCCCGTAGCTACACCTTC
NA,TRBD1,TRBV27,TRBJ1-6,CASSLAGTVINSPLHF,TGTGCCAGCAGTTTAGCCGGGACAGTGATTAATTCACCCCTCCACTTT
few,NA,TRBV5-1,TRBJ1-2,CASSPGHTSTYGYTF,TGCGCCAGCAGCCCGGGACATACCTCTACCTATGGCTACACCTTC
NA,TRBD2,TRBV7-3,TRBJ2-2,CASSLTGREASGGELFF,TGTGCCAGCAGCTTAACTGGGCGGGAGGCCTCGGGCGGGGAGCTGTTTTTT
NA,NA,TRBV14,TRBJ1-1,CASSLETGTAEAFF,TGTGCCAGCAGCCTAGAAACAGGGACCGCTGAAGCTTTCTTT
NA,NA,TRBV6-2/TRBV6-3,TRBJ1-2,CASSYRPGEVGYGYTF,TGTGCCAGCAGTTACCGACCAGGGGAAGTTGGCTATGGCTACACCTTC
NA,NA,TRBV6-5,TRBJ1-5,CASRLGEASNQPQHF,TGTGCCAGCAGGCTAGGTGAGGCGAGCAATCAGCCCCAGCATTTT
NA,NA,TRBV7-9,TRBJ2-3,CASRSGHTTDTQYF,TGTGCCAGCAGGTCTGGACACACCACAGATACGCAGTATTTT
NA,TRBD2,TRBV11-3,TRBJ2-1,CASSSRLAGNEQFF,TGTGCCAGCAGCTCCCGACTAGCCGGGAATGAGCAGTTCTTC